Each of the 22 T cell receptor beta chains below was sequenced from the same sample in a study of T cell responses to AZD1222 COVID-19 vaccine. Assay: immunoSEQ multiplex PCR; the TCRdb copy retains only in-frame clones and omits some. The data hold 100,000 to 150,000 clones, with about 90% observed a single time. The material was peripheral blood, obtained on day 0 of MenACWY control vaccination. These receptor sequences come from an adult in good health.

This clone was picked up a small number of times. V gene TRBV15 combines with J gene TRBJ1-1, with 7 bases lining up with TRBD1. This CDR3 region has 13 residues. V lost 5 bases to trimming and J lost 6 bases; unmatched junction nucleotides: 6. In germline, CDR1 is LNHNV, CDR2 YYDKDF (reference sequence). The CDR3 DNA reads as TGTGCCACCAGCCTAACAGGGGTATCTGAAGCTTTCTTT. Translation: CATSLTGVSEAFF.

The chain employs TRBV15 and TRBJ1-5; TRBD1 agrees at 7 bases. The trim removed 4 bases at V and 10 bases at J, leaving 4 bases unmatched. Germline CDR1 is LNHNV and CDR2 is YYDKDF (reference sequence). This CDR3 is 12 amino acids long. The CDR3 DNA reads as TGTGCCACCAGCAAAGACAGGGACCCCCAGCATTTT. This sequence encodes CATSKDRDPQHF.

The V gene is TRBV14, the J gene TRBJ1-6; no clear D. Trimming stripped 4 bases from V and 7 bases from J, with 8 bases between. Germline loops: CDR1 SGHDN, CDR2 FVKESK. The CDR3 loop spans 13 amino acids. Here the CDR3 DNA reads TGTGCCAGCAGCCCCCTATGGAATTCACCCCTCCACTTT. Its translation: CASSPLWNSPLHF.

In DNA form, the CDR3 reads TGTGCCAGCAGCAAATCGGGCCTAGCGGGGGGTACTGGGCAGTACGTC. Amino acid sequence: CASSKSGLAGGTGQYV. The gene calls are TRBV21-1 and TRBJ2-7; the table gives TRBD2 as D, unverified against the DNA. TRBV21-1 is a pseudogene. There are 16 residues in the CDR3.

The V and J genes are TRBV11-2 and TRBJ2-2, with 8 bases identical to TRBD2. With V trimmed by 3 bases and J by 6 bases, 6 bases remained unmatched. Germline V gene lookup returns CDR1 SGHAT and CDR2 FQNNGV. The CDR3 length is 15 residues. This CDR3 reads CASSFNSGVAGELFF. CDR3 DNA sequence: TGTGCCAGCAGCTTTAATAGCGGGGTGGCCGGGGAGCTGTTTTTT.

CDR3 nucleotide sequence: TGTGCCAGCAGTGAGGGGCTTTTGTACGAGCAGTACGTC. Translation: CASSEGLLYEQYV. V gene TRBV2 combines with J gene TRBJ2-7, with D tentatively TRBD1 (5 bases). CDR1 is SNHLY and CDR2 is FYNNEI in the germline V gene. CDR3 length: 13 amino acids. Trimming took off 3 bases at V and 4 bases at J, with 10 bases between the two ends.

This clone has only one observation. Here the CDR3 DNA reads TGCACCAGCAGCCAAGGTTCGACTAGCTCCGATACAATCGGGTTCGTCTTGGGGCAGTTCTTC. Its translation is CTSSQGSTSSDTIGFVLGQFF. The chain links TRBV1 to TRBJ2-1; the D call of TRBD2 is as the table states it, not checked on the DNA. TRBV1 is a documented pseudogene. This CDR3 has 21 amino acids.

The chain recombines TRBV7-2 with TRBJ1-5; D unresolved. CDR1 is SGHTA and CDR2 is FQGNSA in the germline V gene. This CDR3 comprises 16 residues. The ends were cut back, 4 bases at V and 5 bases at J, with 18 bases in the middle. In nucleotides, the CDR3 is TGTGCCAGCAGCTCCCCCCGGGATCCACTCCATCAGCCCCAGCATTTT. It encodes CASSSPRDPLHQPQHF.

This rearrangement joins TRBV19 to TRBJ2-3; D may match TRBD1 or TRBD2 (5 bases each). The CDR3 consists of 15 residues. V lost 3 bases, J lost 5 bases, and 15 bases lay in between. Germline V gene sequence: CDR1 LNHDA, CDR2 SQIVND (reference sequence). CDR3 nucleotides: TGTGCCAGTAGTATTTATGGGGGTTCGGGAGATACGCAGTATTTT. This gives the protein CASSIYGGSGDTQYF.

The chain recombines TRBV2 with TRBJ1-1, with 9 bases fitting TRBD1. V dropped 6 bases and J dropped 1; count of bases not matched to a gene: 3. The V gene's germline CDR1 is SNHLY and CDR2 FYNNEI. The CDR3 sequence is 14 residues long. The CDR3, as DNA: TGTGCCAGCAGCGAGGGACAGGGGAACACTGAAGCTTTCTTT. Residues: CASSEGQGNTEAFF. Complete variable domain (other parts from reference TRBV2 and TRBJ1-1): EPEVTQTPSHQVTQMGQEVILRCVPISNHLYFYWYRQILGQKVEFLVSFYNNEISEKSEIFDDQFSVERPDGSNFTLKIRSTKLEDSAMYFCASSEGQGNTEAFFGQGTRLTVV.

The chain employs TRBV19 and TRBJ1-1, with D possibly TRBD1 on 6 matching bases. There are 16 residues in the CDR3. The germline V gene has CDR1 LNHDA and CDR2 SQIVND (reference sequence). V lost 8 bases and J lost 7, with 26 bases in between. CDR3 sequence: CASWARAGGASGEAFF. DNA of the CDR3: TGTGCCAGTTGGGCGCGGGCGGGGGGGGCCTCCGGTGAAGCTTTCTTT.

The chain has TRBV7-9 and TRBJ1-1; tentatively, D is TRBD1 (5 bases). Germline V gene lookup returns CDR1 SEHNR and CDR2 FQNEAQ (reference sequence). The V end lost 5 bases, the J end lost 6 bases, and 13 bases lay between the germline ends. This CDR3 comprises 13 residues. CDR3 protein: CASSQEGAAEAFF. The CDR3 coding sequence is TGTGCCAGCAGCCAAGAAGGGGCCGCTGAAGCTTTCTTT.

The chain carries TRBV18 and TRBJ2-1; 10 bases map to TRBD2. The germline V gene has CDR1 KGHSH and CDR2 LQKENI. J was trimmed by 10 bases and V by 4 bases; bases with no gene match: 10. This CDR3 has 15 amino acids. The CDR3 here is CASSRSSGSLDEQFF. CDR3 nucleotide sequence: TGTGCCAGCTCACGATCTAGCGGGAGTTTGGACGAGCAGTTCTTC. The entire variable domain, with the rest obtained from reference TRBV18 and TRBJ2-1, is as follows: NAGVMQNPRHLVRRRGQEARLRCSPMKGHSHVYWYRQLPEEGLKFMVYLQKENIIDESGMPKERFSAEFPKEGPSILRIQQVVRGDSAAYFCASSRSSGSLDEQFFGPGTRLTVL.

The gene calls are TRBV6-5 and TRBJ1-1; possible D gene TRBD1, 6 bases. V lost 6 bases and J 4 bases, leaving 12 bases between the germline ends. CDR1 and CDR2 from the germline V gene are MNHEY and SVGAGI. The CDR3 spans 13 residues. In nucleotides, the CDR3 is TGTGCCAGCAGCAACAGGGATGCCACTGAAGCTTTCTTT. This gives the protein CASSNRDATEAFF.

This chain links TRBV28 with TRBJ2-7; TRBD2 might be the D (5 bases). The V gene lost 4 bases and the J gene lost 0 bases, with 13 bases spanning the gap. The germline gives CDR1 MDHEN, CDR2 SYDVKM. The CDR3 covers 15 residues. Here the CDR3 DNA reads TGTGCCAGCAGTTCCAGCGGAAAAGGCTCCTACGAGCAGTACTTC. Protein sequence: CASSSSGKGSYEQYF.

This clone has just a few counts. The chain is built from TRBV30 and TRBJ2-1, with D unresolved. Deletions cut 2 bases from V and 6 bases from J, with 11 bases between. In germline, CDR1 is GTSNPN, CDR2 SVGIG (reference sequence). The CDR3 has 13 amino acids. For the CDR3, the DNA is TGTGCCTGGAGTACCCGTTTCGGCAATGAGCAGTTCTTC. Its protein is CAWSTRFGNEQFF.

V gene TRBV7-9 combines with J gene TRBJ1-5, with TRBD1 identical over 7 bases. J was trimmed by 6 bases and V by 5 bases; bases with no gene match: 7. Germline V gene sequence: CDR1 SEHNR, CDR2 FQNEAQ (reference sequence). The CDR3 length is 14 residues. Written as DNA, the CDR3 is TGTGCCAGCAGCGGGGAACAGGGGAGTCAGCCCCAGCATTTT. This sequence encodes CASSGEQGSQPQHF.

With regard to this clone: The junction differs from germline at one of its ends, possibly a read error. The CDR3 coding sequence is TGCACCAGCAGCCGACAGGATCCTAACTATGGCTACACCTTC. Amino acids: CTSSRQDPNYGYTF. The chain links TRBV5-1 to TRBJ1-2, with TRBD1 as a possible D gene (6 bases). Germline loops: CDR1 SGHRS, CDR2 YFSETQ. CDR3 length: 14 amino acids.

This clone was seen once. The genes are TRBV5-1 and TRBJ2-1; D unclear. Germline CDR1 and CDR2: SGHRS and YFSETQ. CDR3 size: 14 residues. V was pared by 0 bases and J by 9 bases, with 13 bases between. DNA of the CDR3: TGCGCCAGCAGCTTGGTCCTAGGTGGGCGTGAGCAGTTCTTC. Its translation is CASSLVLGGREQFF.

This chain uses TRBV15 with TRBJ2-7; D is uncertain. Trimming pared 1 base from V and 2 bases from J, leaving 9 bases between. Germline V CDR1 and CDR2: LNHNV, YYDKDF (reference sequence). The CDR3 loop spans 14 amino acids. CDR3 sequence (DNA): TGTGCCACCAGCAGAGCAGGAAATCCCTACGAGCAGTACTTC. Translation gives CATSRAGNPYEQYF.

Points on this clone: Distinct nucleotide sequences in the sample also encode this CDR3. The chain recombines TRBV5-1 with TRBJ2-3; D tentatively reads TRBD1 or TRBD2 (5 bases each). V was clipped by 0 bases and J by 0 bases, with 8 bases between them. The length of the CDR3 is 15 residues. The germline CDR1 and CDR2 sequences are SGHRS and YFSETQ. CDR3 residues: CASSLGGGSTDTQYF. DNA for the CDR3: TGCGCCAGCAGCTTGGGTGGGGGAAGCACAGATACGCAGTATTTT.

The chain combines TRBV25-1 with TRBJ1-2; 7 nucleotides agree with TRBD1. This CDR3 comprises 16 residues. Trimming removed 1 base from V and 4 bases from J; junction bases left unmatched: 9. Germline V gene data show CDR1 as MGHDK and CDR2 as SYGVNS. CDR3: CASSEWAGGLSYGYTF. For the CDR3, the DNA is TGTGCCAGCAGTGAATGGGCAGGGGGACTGAGCTATGGCTACACCTTC.